This T cell receptor beta chain was obtained from a study of immune cell composition in non-small cell lung cancer. Study-wide findings and caveats: Dominant in vivo tumour-associated clones were not shown to share tumour-reactive sequences. Squamous carcinomas (approximately 80%) more often had tumour-associated clones >0.5% than adenocarcinomas (roughly 33%).

As to this clone: Its specificity is unknown.

Profiled with immunoSEQ multiplex PCR; TCRdb holds only in-frame clones, not every one. The sample shows 5,500 to 6,000 clones, more than 70% of them seen only once. The CDR3 is made up of 15 amino acids. Trimming stripped 5 bases from V and 2 bases from J, with 13 bases between. Germline CDR1 MNHNS, CDR2 SASEGT. This receptor was taken from a human donor with non-small cell lung cancer. The chain couples TRBV6-1 to TRBJ1-5, with D possibly TRBD1 on 6 matching bases. Sequencing was carried out using lung tumor tissue. The CDR3 DNA reads as TGTGCCAGCAGTCTCGACAGGCTGGGCAATCAGCCCCAGCATTTT. Its translation is CASSLDRLGNQPQHF.